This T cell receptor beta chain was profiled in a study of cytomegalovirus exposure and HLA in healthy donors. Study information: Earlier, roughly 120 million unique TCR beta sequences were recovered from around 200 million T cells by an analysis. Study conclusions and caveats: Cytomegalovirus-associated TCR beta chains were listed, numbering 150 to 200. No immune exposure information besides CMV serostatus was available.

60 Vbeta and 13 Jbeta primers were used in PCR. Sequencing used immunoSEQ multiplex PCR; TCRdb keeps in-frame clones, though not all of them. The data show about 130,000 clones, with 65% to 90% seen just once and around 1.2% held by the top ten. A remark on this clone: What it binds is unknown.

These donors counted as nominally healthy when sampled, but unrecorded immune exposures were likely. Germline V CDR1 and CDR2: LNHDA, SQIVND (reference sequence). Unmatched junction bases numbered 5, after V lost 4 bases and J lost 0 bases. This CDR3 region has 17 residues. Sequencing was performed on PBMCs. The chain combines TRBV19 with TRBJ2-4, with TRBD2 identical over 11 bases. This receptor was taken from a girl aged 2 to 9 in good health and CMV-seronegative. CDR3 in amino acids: CASSKGLAVIAKNIQYF. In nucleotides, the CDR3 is TGTGCCAGTAGTAAGGGACTAGCGGTTATAGCCAAAAACATTCAGTACTTC.